This TCR beta chain was recorded in a study of CD8+ T cells in alopecia areata. Study-wide results and limits: Affected scalp, especially in alopecia totalis/universalis, had a higher clonality than normal scalp did. Mice gave a clearer picture of TCR sharing than patients did, possibly for HLA-related reasons.

Extracted RNA was reverse transcribed into cDNA, the sequencing template. Clones were sequenced by immunoSEQ multiplex PCR, and TCRdb holds only the in-frame ones, with some missing. Reported are about 19,000 clones, none seen only once; the ten largest carry approximately 31%. This clone was recorded a few times. The antigen is unknown. Mouse gene names and germline throughout. The read falls 4 residues short of the CDR3 end, and the missing part is taken from the germline J gene. Trimming removed 1 base from V and 0 bases from J, with 7 bases in between. The CDR3 runs to 14 residues. Germline V CDR1 and CDR2: NSHNY, SYGAGN. Cell sorting was performed on pooled cutaneous lymph node cells with CD4, CD8alpha, NKG2D, NKG2ACE and other markers.

The sequencing input was CD8+ T cells sorted from a lymph node. The gene calls are TRBV13-1 and TRBJ1-1, with TRBD1 as a possible D gene (5 bases). The clonotype originates from a C3H/HeJ mouse with alopecia areata. Strain haplotype at MHC: H2-k. The CDR3 loop is CASSDLGANTEVFF. The CDR3 DNA, read in part, is TGTGCCAGCAGTGATCTGGGGGCAAACACA.